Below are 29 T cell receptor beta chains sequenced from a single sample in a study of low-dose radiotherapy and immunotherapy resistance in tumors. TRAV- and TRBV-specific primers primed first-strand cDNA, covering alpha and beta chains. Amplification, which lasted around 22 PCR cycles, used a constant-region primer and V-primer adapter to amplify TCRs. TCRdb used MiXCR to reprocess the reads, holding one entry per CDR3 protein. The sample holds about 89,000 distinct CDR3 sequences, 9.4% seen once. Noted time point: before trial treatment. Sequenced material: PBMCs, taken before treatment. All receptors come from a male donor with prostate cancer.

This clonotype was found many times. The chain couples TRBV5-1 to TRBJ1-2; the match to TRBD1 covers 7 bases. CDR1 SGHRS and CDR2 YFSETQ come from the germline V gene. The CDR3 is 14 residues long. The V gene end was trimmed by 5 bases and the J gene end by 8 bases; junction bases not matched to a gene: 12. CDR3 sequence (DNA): TGCGCCAGCAGGCTCGGGGACAGATACCAGGGCTACACCTTC. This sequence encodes CASRLGDRYQGYTF. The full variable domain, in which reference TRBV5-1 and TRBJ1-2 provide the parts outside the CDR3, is KAGVTQTPRYLIKTRGQQVTLSCSPISGHRSVSWYQQTPGQGLQFLFEYFSETQRNKGNFPGRFSGRQFSNSRSEMNVSTLELGDSALYLCASRLGDRYQGYTFGSGTRLTVV.

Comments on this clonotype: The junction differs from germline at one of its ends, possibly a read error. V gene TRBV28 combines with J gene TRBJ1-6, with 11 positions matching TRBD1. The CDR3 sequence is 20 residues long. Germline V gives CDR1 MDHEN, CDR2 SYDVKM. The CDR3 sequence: CTSSPGQGASHGSYNSPLHF. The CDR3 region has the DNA TGTACCAGCAGTCCAGGACAGGGGGCGTCCCACGGCTCCTATAATTCACCCCTCCACTTT.

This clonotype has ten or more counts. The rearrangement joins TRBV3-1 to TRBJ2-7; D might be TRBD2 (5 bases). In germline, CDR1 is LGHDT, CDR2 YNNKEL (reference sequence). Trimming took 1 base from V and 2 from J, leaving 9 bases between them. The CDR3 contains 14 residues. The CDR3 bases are TGTGCCAGCAGCCAAGGACGGGGTCCCTACGAGCAGTACTTC. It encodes CASSQGRGPYEQYF.

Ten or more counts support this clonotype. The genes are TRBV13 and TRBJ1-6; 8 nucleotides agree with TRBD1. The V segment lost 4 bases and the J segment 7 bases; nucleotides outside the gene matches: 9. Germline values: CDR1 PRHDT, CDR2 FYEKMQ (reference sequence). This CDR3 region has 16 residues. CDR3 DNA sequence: TGTGCCAGCAGCTACGGACAGGGTAGAGGGAATTCACCCCTCCACTTT. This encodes CASSYGQGRGNSPLHF.

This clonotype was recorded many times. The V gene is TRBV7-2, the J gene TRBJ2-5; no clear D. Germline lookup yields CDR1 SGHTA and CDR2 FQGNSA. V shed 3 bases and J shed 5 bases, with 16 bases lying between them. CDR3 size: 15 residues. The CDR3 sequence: CASSLSLPTSETQYF. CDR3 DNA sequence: TGTGCCAGCAGCTTGTCACTACCGACGTCGGAGACCCAGTACTTC.

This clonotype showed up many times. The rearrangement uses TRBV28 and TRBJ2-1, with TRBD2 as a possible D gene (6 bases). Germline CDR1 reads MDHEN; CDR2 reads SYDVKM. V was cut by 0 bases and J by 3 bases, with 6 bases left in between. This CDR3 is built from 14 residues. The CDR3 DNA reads TGTGCCAGCAGTTTATGGCGGGACTACAATGAGCAGTTCTTC. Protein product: CASSLWRDYNEQFF.

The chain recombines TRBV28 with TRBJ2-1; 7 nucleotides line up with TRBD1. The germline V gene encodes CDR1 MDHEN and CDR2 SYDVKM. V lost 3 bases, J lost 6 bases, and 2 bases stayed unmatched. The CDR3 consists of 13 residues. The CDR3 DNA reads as TGTGCCAGCAGTTTCTCAGGGGGCAATGAGCAGTTCTTC. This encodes CASSFSGGNEQFF.

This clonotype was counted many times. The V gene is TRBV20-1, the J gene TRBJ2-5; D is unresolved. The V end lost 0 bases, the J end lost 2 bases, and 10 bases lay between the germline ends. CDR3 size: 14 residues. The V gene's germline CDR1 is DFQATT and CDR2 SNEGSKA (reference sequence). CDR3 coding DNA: TGCAGTGCTAGAGATATTAGAGCACAAGAGACCCAGTACTTC. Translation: CSARDIRAQETQYF.

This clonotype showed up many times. In DNA form, the CDR3 reads TGCGCCAGCAGCTCCCGGGCCTACTCCTACAATGAGCAGTTCTTC. It is translated as CASSSRAYSYNEQFF. The chain links TRBV5-1 to TRBJ2-1; no definite D call. From germline, CDR1 is SGHRS and CDR2 YFSETQ. The V gene lost 3 bases and the J gene lost 0 bases, with 10 bases spanning the gap. The CDR3 has 15 amino acids.

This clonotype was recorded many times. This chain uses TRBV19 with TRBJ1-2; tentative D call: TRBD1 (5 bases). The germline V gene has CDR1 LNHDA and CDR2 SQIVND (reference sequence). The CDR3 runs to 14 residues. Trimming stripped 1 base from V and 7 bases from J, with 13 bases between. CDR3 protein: CASSIAEGSSGYTF. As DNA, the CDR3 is TGTGCCAGTAGTATAGCCGAGGGGTCGAGTGGCTACACCTTC.

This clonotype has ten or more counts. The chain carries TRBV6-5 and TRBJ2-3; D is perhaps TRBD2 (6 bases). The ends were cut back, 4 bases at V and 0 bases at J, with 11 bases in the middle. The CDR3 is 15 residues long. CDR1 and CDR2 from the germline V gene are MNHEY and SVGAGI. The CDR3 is CASSFTGTSTDTQYF. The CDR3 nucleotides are TGTGCCAGCAGTTTCACTGGGACTAGCACAGATACGCAGTATTTT.

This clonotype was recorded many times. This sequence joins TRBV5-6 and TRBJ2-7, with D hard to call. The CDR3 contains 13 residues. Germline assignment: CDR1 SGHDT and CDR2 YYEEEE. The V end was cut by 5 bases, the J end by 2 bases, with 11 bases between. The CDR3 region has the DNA TGTGCCAGCAGTCGGCAGGTTCCCTACGAGCAGTACTTC. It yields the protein CASSRQVPYEQYF.

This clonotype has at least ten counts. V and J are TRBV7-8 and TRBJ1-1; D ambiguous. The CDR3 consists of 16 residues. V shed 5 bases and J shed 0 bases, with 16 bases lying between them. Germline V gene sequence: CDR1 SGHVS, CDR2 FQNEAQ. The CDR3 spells CASSPGFTIMNTEAFF. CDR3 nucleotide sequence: TGTGCCAGCAGCCCGGGATTCACTATTATGAACACTGAAGCTTTCTTT.

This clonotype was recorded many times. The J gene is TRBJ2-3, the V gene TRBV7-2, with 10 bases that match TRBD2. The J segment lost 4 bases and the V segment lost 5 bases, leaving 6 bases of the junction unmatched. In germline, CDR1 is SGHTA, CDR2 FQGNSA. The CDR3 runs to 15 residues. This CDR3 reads CASSRWGLASDTQYF. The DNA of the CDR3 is TGTGCCAGCAGCCGATGGGGACTAGCGTCAGATACGCAGTATTTT.

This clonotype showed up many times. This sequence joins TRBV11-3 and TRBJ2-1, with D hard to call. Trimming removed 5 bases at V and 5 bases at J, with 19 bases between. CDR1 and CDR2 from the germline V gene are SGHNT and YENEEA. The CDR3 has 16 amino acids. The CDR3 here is CASSLDGSTPHNEQFF. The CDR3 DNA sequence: TGTGCCAGCAGCCTCGACGGCTCAACCCCGCACAATGAGCAGTTCTTC.

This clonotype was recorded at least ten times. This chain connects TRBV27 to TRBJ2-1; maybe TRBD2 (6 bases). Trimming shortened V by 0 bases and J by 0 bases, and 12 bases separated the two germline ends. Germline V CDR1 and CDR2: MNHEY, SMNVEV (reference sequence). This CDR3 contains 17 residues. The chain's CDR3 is CASSLSGGAISYNEQFF. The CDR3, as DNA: TGTGCCAGCAGTTTATCGGGCGGGGCCATCTCCTACAATGAGCAGTTCTTC.

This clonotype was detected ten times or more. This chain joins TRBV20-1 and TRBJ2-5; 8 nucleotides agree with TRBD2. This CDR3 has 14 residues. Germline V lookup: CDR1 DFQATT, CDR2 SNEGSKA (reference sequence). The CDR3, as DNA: TGCAGCGGGGGGGGGGCGGCTGGGAAAGAGACCCAGTACTTC. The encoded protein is CSGGGAAGKETQYF.

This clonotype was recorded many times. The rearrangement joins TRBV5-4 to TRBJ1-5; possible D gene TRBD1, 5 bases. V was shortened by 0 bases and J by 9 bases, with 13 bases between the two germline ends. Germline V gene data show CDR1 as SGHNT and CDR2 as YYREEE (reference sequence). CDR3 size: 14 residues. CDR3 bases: TGTGCCAGCAGCTTGGATGGGGCGCCCTGGCCCCAGCATTTT. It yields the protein CASSLDGAPWPQHF.

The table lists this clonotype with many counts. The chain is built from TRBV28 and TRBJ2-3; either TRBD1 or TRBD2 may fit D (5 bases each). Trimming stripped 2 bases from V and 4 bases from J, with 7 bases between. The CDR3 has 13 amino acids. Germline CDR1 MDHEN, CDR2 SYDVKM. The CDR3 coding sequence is TGTGCCAGCAGTTTACGGGGACCAGATACGCAGTATTTT. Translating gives CASSLRGPDTQYF.

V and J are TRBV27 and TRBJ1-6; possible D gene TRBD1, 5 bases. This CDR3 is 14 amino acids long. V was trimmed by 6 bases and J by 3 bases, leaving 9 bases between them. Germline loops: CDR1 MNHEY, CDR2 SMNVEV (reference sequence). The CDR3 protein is CASRTGFYNSPLHF. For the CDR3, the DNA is TGTGCCAGCAGAACAGGCTTCTATAATTCACCCCTCCACTTT.

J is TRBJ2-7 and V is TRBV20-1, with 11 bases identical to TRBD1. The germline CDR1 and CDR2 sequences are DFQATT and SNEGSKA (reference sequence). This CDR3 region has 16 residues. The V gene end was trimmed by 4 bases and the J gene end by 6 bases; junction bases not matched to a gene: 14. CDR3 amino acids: CSAKRGQGGAPGEQYF. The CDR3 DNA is TGCAGTGCTAAACGGGGACAGGGGGGAGCCCCGGGCGAGCAGTACTTC.

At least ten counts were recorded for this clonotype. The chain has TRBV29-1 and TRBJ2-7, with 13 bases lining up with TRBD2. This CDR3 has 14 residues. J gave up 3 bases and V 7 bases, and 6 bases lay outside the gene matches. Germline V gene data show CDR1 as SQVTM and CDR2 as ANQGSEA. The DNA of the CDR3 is TGCAGCGCTGCCGGGACTAGCGGGAACTACGAGCAGTACTTC. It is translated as CSAAGTSGNYEQYF.

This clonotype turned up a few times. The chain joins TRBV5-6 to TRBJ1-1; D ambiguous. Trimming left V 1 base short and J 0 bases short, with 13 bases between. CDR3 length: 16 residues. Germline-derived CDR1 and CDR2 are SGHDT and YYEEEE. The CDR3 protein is CASSLRGSSLNTEAFF. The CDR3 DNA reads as TGTGCCAGCAGCTTGAGAGGGTCCAGCTTGAACACTGAAGCTTTCTTT.

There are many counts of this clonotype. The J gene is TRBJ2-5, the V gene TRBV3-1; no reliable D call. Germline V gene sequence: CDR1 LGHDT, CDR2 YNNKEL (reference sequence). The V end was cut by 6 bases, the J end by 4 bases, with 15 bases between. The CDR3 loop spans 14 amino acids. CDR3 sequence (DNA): TGTGCCAGCAGTCAAAATGGGATCTCAGAGACCCAGTACTTC. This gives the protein CASSQNGISETQYF.

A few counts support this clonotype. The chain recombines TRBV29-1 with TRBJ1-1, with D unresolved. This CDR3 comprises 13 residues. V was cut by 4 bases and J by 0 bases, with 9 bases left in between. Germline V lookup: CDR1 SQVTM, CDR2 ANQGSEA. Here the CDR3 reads CSVGKHVNTEAFF. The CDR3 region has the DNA TGCAGCGTTGGCAAACACGTGAACACTGAAGCTTTCTTT.

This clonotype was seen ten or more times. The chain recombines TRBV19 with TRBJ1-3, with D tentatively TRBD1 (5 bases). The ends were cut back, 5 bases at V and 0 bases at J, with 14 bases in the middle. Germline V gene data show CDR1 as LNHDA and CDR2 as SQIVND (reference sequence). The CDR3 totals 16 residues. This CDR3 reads CASSPSGASSGNTIYF. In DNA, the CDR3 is TGTGCCAGTAGTCCATCCGGGGCCTCCTCTGGAAACACCATATATTTT.

The CDR3 protein is CASSQETSGSSYNEQFF. The CDR3 coding sequence is TGCGCCAGCAGCCAGGAGACTAGCGGTAGCTCCTACAATGAGCAGTTCTTC. This rearrangement joins TRBV4-1 to TRBJ2-1; 9 positions match TRBD2. Per germline, CDR1 MGHRA and CDR2 YSYEKL. V trimming: 3 bases; J trimming: 0 bases; junction bases outside the gene matches: 6. This CDR3 is 17 amino acids long.

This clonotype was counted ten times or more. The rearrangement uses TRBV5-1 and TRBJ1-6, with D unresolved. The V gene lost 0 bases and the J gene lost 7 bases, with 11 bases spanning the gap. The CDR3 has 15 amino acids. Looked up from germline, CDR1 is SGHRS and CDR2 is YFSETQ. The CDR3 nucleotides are TGCGCCAGCAGCTTGGATGGCAGAGAGAATTCACCCCTCCACTTT. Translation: CASSLDGRENSPLHF.

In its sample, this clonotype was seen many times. CDR3 in DNA: TGTGCCAGCAGCTTCCCCTCAGGGGCCGAGCAGTACTTC. It codes for CASSFPSGAEQYF. The rearrangement links TRBV13 to TRBJ2-7, with TRBD1 as a possible D gene (6 bases). The V and J ends lost 3 bases and 6 bases respectively, with 12 bases between them. This CDR3 is built from 13 residues. CDR1 is PRHDT, CDR2 FYEKMQ, per germline (reference sequence).